Shown below are 26 T cell receptor beta chains from a single sample sequenced in a study of brain T cells in children with intractable seizures. This table comes from immunoSEQ multiplex PCR, and its TCRdb copy is limited to in-frame clones, with some not included. The table includes roughly 110,000 clones, approximately 94% detected once. The material was peripheral blood, obtained at surgery. The receptor source for this set is a boy under two years old with hemimegalencephaly and intractable seizures.

V and J are TRBV6-5 and TRBJ2-3, with D maybe TRBD2 (5 bases). Germline V CDR1 and CDR2: MNHEY, SVGAGI. The CDR3 totals 12 residues. Trimming removed 2 bases at V and 9 bases at J, with 9 bases between. The CDR3, as DNA: TGTGCCAGCAGTTACACGGGGTCCACGCAGTATTTT. Residues: CASSYTGSTQYF.

The genes are TRBV20-1 and TRBJ2-7; D unclear. Trimming stripped 3 bases from V and 6 bases from J, with 12 bases between. The CDR3 contains 12 residues. CDR1 and CDR2 from the germline V gene are DFQATT and SNEGSKA (reference sequence). CDR3 sequence: CSASSGPGEQYF. Written as DNA, the CDR3 is TGCAGTGCTAGTTCGGGTCCAGGCGAGCAGTACTTC.

This rearrangement joins TRBV7-3 to TRBJ2-5, with a weak D call TRBD1 (6 bases). V lost 4 bases and J lost 4, with 10 bases in between. This CDR3 spans 13 amino acids. Germline-derived CDR1 and CDR2 are SGHTA and FQGTGA. CDR3 bases: TGTGCCAGCAGCTCACAGGGTCGAGAGACCCAGTACTTC. Residues: CASSSQGRETQYF.

The genes are TRBV6-5 and TRBJ2-1; TRBD1 agrees at 10 bases. The V segment lost 2 bases and the J segment 7 bases; nucleotides outside the gene matches: 2. The CDR3 totals 14 residues. Germline V gene lookup returns CDR1 MNHEY and CDR2 SVGAGI. The CDR3 spells CASSYGDRGNEQFF. The CDR3 coding sequence is TGTGCCAGCAGTTACGGGGACAGGGGTAATGAGCAGTTCTTC.

This rearrangement joins TRBV6-1 to TRBJ2-3; D is uncertain. The CDR3 sequence is 13 residues long. Germline V CDR1 and CDR2: MNHNS, SASEGT. V was shortened by 2 bases and J by 5 bases, with 8 bases between the two germline ends. As DNA, the CDR3 is TGTGCCAGCAGTGAATACAGTGAAGATACGCAGTATTTT. Amino acid sequence: CASSEYSEDTQYF.

The V and J genes are TRBV10-3 and TRBJ1-2; perhaps TRBD1 as D (5 bases). Trimming removed 4 bases from V and 2 bases from J, with 8 bases in between. This CDR3 is built from 13 residues. Germline V gene lookup returns CDR1 ENHRY and CDR2 SYGVKD. Here the CDR3 DNA reads TGTGCCATCAGTGGGACAAAAAACTATGGCTACACCTTC. It yields the protein CAISGTKNYGYTF.

V usage is TRBV25-1 and J usage is TRBJ2-1; 7 bases match TRBD1. Germline assignment: CDR1 MGHDK and CDR2 SYGVNS. The CDR3 covers 15 residues. J lost 0 bases, V lost 2 bases, and 1 base had no gene match. CDR3 residues: CASSEGTDSYNEQFF. The CDR3 DNA is TGTGCCAGCAGTGAAGGGACAGACTCCTACAATGAGCAGTTCTTC.

V and J are TRBV18 and TRBJ1-5; the D gene is possibly TRBD1 (5 bases). V gave up 2 bases and J gave up 2 bases, with 16 bases separating them. This CDR3 comprises 17 residues. CDR1 is KGHSH and CDR2 is LQKENI in the germline V gene. The CDR3 nucleotides read TGTGCCAGCTCACCAGGCAGGGTTGGCCCCGGCAATCAGCCCCAGCATTTT. Its protein is CASSPGRVGPGNQPQHF.

The chain is built from TRBV7-7 and TRBJ2-5; D unresolved. From germline, CDR1 is SSHAT and CDR2 FNYEAQ (reference sequence). The CDR3 loop spans 15 amino acids. Trimming left V 2 bases short and J 1 base short, with 11 bases between. CDR3 residues: CASSLREGPQETQYF. In DNA, the CDR3 is TGTGCCAGCAGCTTACGCGAAGGGCCCCAAGAGACCCAGTACTTC.

The V and J genes are TRBV10-3 and TRBJ2-1; 9 positions agree with TRBD2. The CDR3 runs 16 residues. Looked up from germline, CDR1 is ENHRY and CDR2 is SYGVKD. The V segment lost 7 bases and the J segment 1 base; nucleotides outside the gene matches: 8. CDR3 bases: TGTGCCATCACCGCGGGAGGGCCTGTTTCCTACAATGAGCAGTTCTTC. Protein: CAITAGGPVSYNEQFF.

Only one count was recorded for this clone. The chain is built from TRBV12-5 and TRBJ2-3, with 8 nucleotides matching TRBD1. The V segment lost 6 bases and the J segment 7 bases; nucleotides outside the gene matches: 15. Per the germline V gene, CDR1 is LGHNT and CDR2 is FRNRAP. This CDR3 is 16 amino acids long. The CDR3 DNA reads as TGTGCTAGTGGCCCCACGTTAACAGGGGGAGGACATACGCAGTATTTT. Protein: CASGPTLTGGGHTQYF.

This clone was seen once. The chain employs TRBV9 and TRBJ2-3; TRBD2 matches 7 bases. Germline-derived CDR1 and CDR2 are SGDLS and YYNGEE. With V trimmed by 0 bases and J by 4 bases, 5 bases remained unmatched. The CDR3 has 15 amino acids. The CDR3 DNA sequence: TGTGCCAGCAGCGTAGTGGCGGGAGCCGCAGATACGCAGTATTTT. It yields the protein CASSVVAGAADTQYF.

The chain carries TRBV6-5 and TRBJ1-5, with 8 bases lining up with TRBD1. The V segment lost 6 bases and the J segment 4 bases; nucleotides outside the gene matches: 5. This CDR3 spans 14 amino acids. From germline, CDR1 is MNHEY and CDR2 SVGAGI. The CDR3 sequence is CASSPQGGNQPQHF. The DNA for the CDR3 is TGTGCCAGCAGCCCACAGGGGGGGAATCAGCCCCAGCATTTT.

This chain uses TRBV6-4 with TRBJ2-1, with 12 bases aligning to TRBD2. Per germline, CDR1 MRHNA and CDR2 SNTAGT. The trim removed 6 bases at V and 9 bases at J, leaving 9 bases unmatched. The CDR3 runs 15 residues. In nucleotides, the CDR3 is TGTGCCAGCAGCCCGCTAGCGGGAGGGCCCGGTGAGCAGTTCTTC. This sequence encodes CASSPLAGGPGEQFF.

This clone was seen only a few times. The chain has TRBV4-2 and TRBJ1-2; maybe TRBD1 (5 bases). V was clipped by 0 bases and J by 8 bases, with 10 bases between them. Looked up from germline, CDR1 is LGHNA and CDR2 is YNFKEQ. The CDR3 consists of 13 residues. CDR3 protein: CASSQEVGAGYTF. CDR3 DNA: TGTGCCAGCAGCCAAGAGGTAGGGGCGGGCTACACCTTC.

The chain is built from TRBV19 and TRBJ2-6; D is ambiguous. Trimming left V 7 bases short and J 1 base short, with 8 bases between. The CDR3 has 14 residues. Per the germline V gene, CDR1 is LNHDA and CDR2 is SQIVND (reference sequence). For the CDR3, the DNA is TGTGCCAGTAAAAAGAGTTCTGGGGCCAACGTCCTGACTTTC. It is translated as CASKKSSGANVLTF.

V and J are TRBV9 and TRBJ2-2; no clear D gene. Germline loops: CDR1 SGDLS, CDR2 YYNGEE. The CDR3 runs 17 residues. The V and J ends lost 3 bases and 3 bases respectively, with 18 bases between them. CDR3 loop: CASSATGSVGYTGELFF. The CDR3 DNA reads TGTGCCAGCAGCGCTACTGGGTCCGTCGGTTACACCGGGGAGCTGTTTTTT.

This chain joins TRBV9 and TRBJ2-7, with a tentative D call TRBD2 (6 bases). This CDR3 has 16 amino acids. Germline CDR1 and CDR2: SGDLS and YYNGEE. Trimming cost V 3 bases and J 0 bases, with 16 bases left between them. This CDR3 reads CASSASGGTHSYEQYF. The CDR3, as DNA: TGTGCCAGCAGCGCCTCCGGGGGAACCCACTCCTACGAGCAGTACTTC.

V gene TRBV14 combines with J gene TRBJ2-3; TRBD2 matches at 9 bases. The CDR3 contains 19 residues. V was pared by 3 bases and J by 2 bases, with 15 bases of the junction left unmatched. CDR1 is SGHDN and CDR2 is FVKESK in the germline V gene. The CDR3 sequence is CASSQLSTSGSFATDTQYF. CDR3 DNA sequence: TGTGCCAGCAGCCAGTTGTCCACTAGCGGGTCTTTCGCCACAGATACGCAGTATTTT.

The chain employs TRBV27 and TRBJ2-7; D possibly corresponds to TRBD1 (6 bases). V lost 5 bases and J lost 5, with 19 bases in between. Germline CDR1 reads MNHEY; CDR2 reads SMNVEV (reference sequence). This CDR3 contains 15 residues. This CDR3 is CASSHKTGPLHEQYF. The DNA of the CDR3 is TGTGCCAGCAGTCATAAGACAGGTCCCCTACACGAGCAGTACTTC.

The CDR3, as DNA: TGTGCCAGCAGTCAAAAGGGGGCGCGTGGCTACACCTTC. It translates to CASSQKGARGYTF. The V call is TRBV27, the J call TRBJ1-2, with 7 bases that match TRBD1. CDR1 and CDR2 from the germline V gene are MNHEY and SMNVEV (reference sequence). V was clipped by 5 bases and J by 7 bases; unmatched bases: 7. This CDR3 spans 13 amino acids.

This chain links TRBV9 with TRBJ2-7, with 14 bases identical to TRBD2. Trimming cost V 2 bases and J 5 bases; bases outside gene matches: 6. The CDR3 contains 16 residues. Germline assignment: CDR1 SGDLS and CDR2 YYNGEE. The DNA for the CDR3 is TGTGCCAGCAGCGTTCTGGGGACTAGCGGGAGCCACGAGCAGTACTTC. This translates into CASSVLGTSGSHEQYF.

This clone was recorded once. The V call is TRBV3-1 (or the pseudogene TRBV3-2), the J call TRBJ2-4; no clear D. CDR1 and CDR2 (germline): LGHDT, YNNKEL (reference sequence). Deletions cut 2 bases from V and 1 base from J, with 9 bases between. This CDR3 comprises 15 residues. CDR3 in amino acids: CASSQIGWAKNIQYF. Here the CDR3 DNA reads TGTGCCAGCAGCCAAATCGGATGGGCCAAAAACATTCAGTACTTC.

This clone was counted at least ten times. This sequence joins TRBV4-2 and TRBJ1-6; no firm D call. V was trimmed by 1 base and J by 10 bases, leaving 8 bases between them. Looked up from germline, CDR1 is LGHNA and CDR2 is YNFKEQ. This CDR3 spans 13 amino acids. The CDR3 region is CASSQVDGSPLHF. The DNA for the CDR3 is TGTGCCAGCAGCCAAGTGGACGGATCACCCCTCCACTTT.

The genes are TRBV28 and TRBJ1-2; D is uncertain. The CDR3 totals 14 residues. Germline V gene lookup returns CDR1 MDHEN and CDR2 SYDVKM. Trimming shortened V by 2 bases and J by 2 bases, and 9 bases separated the two germline ends. CDR3 DNA: TGTGCCAGCAGTTTAGTACAGCTGAACTATGGCTACACCTTC. It yields the protein CASSLVQLNYGYTF.

This chain uses TRBV5-8 with TRBJ1-1; the D gene is possibly TRBD1 (5 bases). From germline, CDR1 is SGHTS and CDR2 YDEGEE. The length of the CDR3 is 15 residues. V lost 5 bases and J lost 0, with 14 bases in between. This chain's CDR3 is CASRYPQGVNTEAFF. CDR3 in DNA: TGTGCCAGCAGATACCCTCAGGGAGTGAACACTGAAGCTTTCTTT.